These T cell receptor beta chains were read from a single sample in a study of T-cell memory formation after mild COVID-19. A single record per CDR3 protein comes from TCRdb applying MiXCR to the 5' RACE reads. The repertoire has about 470,000 distinct CDR3 sequences, more than 20% of them found once; the top ten carry around 12%. Sequencing used PBMCs or a T cell subset sorted from them (not recorded which). Every receptor here comes from an adult woman who had mild COVID-19 (a few samples of this study predate the infection). Cell type and time point are not known. Both conserved end residues are part of each CDR3. A row's size may be missing; if present it is once, few, many or a size class.

j_call v_call clone_size cdr3_length cdr3_aa
TRBJ2-7 TRBV20-1 many 14 CSAERDTNSYEQYF
TRBJ2-7 TRBV11-2 NA 13 CASSLNRDRASYF
TRBJ1-4 TRBV11-3 NA 14 CASSSYQRGEKLFF
TRBJ1-6 TRBV7-2 NA 15 CASSSTGNYNSPLHF
TRBJ2-1 TRBV9 few 13 CASSVAGDDEQFF
TRBJ2-2 TRBV4-2 few 16 CASSQDPGGATGELFF
TRBJ2-5 TRBV6-4 NA 18 CASSGAPSEREVQETQYF
TRBJ2-7 TRBV12-3/TRBV12-4 many 14 CASSRGGSSYEQYF
TRBJ2-3 TRBV5-1 few 14 CASSPGNRADTQYF
TRBJ1-1 TRBV11-2 NA 14 CASSPSLAGTEAFF
TRBJ2-7 TRBV29-1 NA 14 CSVPAANWPYEQYF
TRBJ2-7 TRBV10-3 NA 12 CAISEMGYEQYF
TRBJ1-2 TRBV18 NA 15 CASSPIRSTNYGYTF
TRBJ2-2 TRBV27 NA 15 CASTKDWGSTGELFF
TRBJ2-1 TRBV30 NA 15 CAWSVLVAGPNEQFF
TRBJ2-1 TRBV7-2 NA 16 CASRNLAGGRNNEQFF
TRBJ2-6 TRBV9 NA 17 CASSVEQGLGGANVLTF
TRBJ2-7 TRBV3-1 few 15 CASSQDIGQNYEQYF
TRBJ1-2 TRBV10-3 few 12 CATRTGGYGYTF
TRBJ1-4 TRBV5-1 NA 16 CASRLPGQGVYEKLFF
TRBJ2-2 TRBV7-9 few 16 CASSPEAYPRTGELFF
TRBJ2-2 TRBV15 few 16 CATSPRGGLNTGELFF
TRBJ2-3 TRBV7-2 few 14 CACRGFGHTDTQYF
TRBJ2-7 TRBV9 NA 15 CASSVASGFSYEQYF
TRBJ2-7 TRBV30 NA 15 CAWSGAGGLSYEQYF
TRBJ2-5 TRBV20-1 NA 13 CSARTPPQETQYF
TRBJ2-3 TRBV5-1 few 14 CASSSRLESDTQYF
TRBJ2-7 TRBV9 NA 13 CASSVMGILEQYF
TRBJ1-2 TRBV18 few 13 CASSPGEFYGYTF
TRBJ2-7 TRBV6-2/TRBV6-3 NA 14 CASSMSGSRNEQYF
TRBJ1-5 TRBV4-1 NA 18 CASSHVGTAEYSNQPQHF
TRBJ2-4 TRBV13 NA 11 CASSLHGGQHF
TRBJ1-2 TRBV5-1 few 13 CASSSEGSYGYTF
TRBJ2-6 TRBV12-3/TRBV12-4 NA 19 CASMPLLKRSGAGANVLTF
TRBJ2-1 TRBV12-3/TRBV12-4 few 11 CASSFGVQRFF
TRBJ1-1 TRBV14 NA 12 CASSQGYIYAFF
TRBJ1-6 TRBV15 few 14 CATSSGQRTSPLHF